The sequence of this TCR beta chain was determined in a study of cytotoxic CD8 clonotypes in ibrutinib-treated CLL (TCRdb year 2021). About the full investigation: The cohort included roughly 15 treatment-naive and roughly 10 relapsed/refractory patients; some 18 were IGHV unmutated. Cryopreserved peripheral blood mononuclear cells were collected before treatment, at response, and at either disease progression or sustained remission. Partial responses were observed in around 25 patients and complete responses in 2; after a median follow-up of around 68 months, remission was maintained in some 14 patients and progression was observed in some 12. Every remission and progressive disease sample was obtained while ibrutinib was still being received by the patients. Response samples were obtained after a median of roughly 13 months of treatment, with a range of about 6 to 36 months. Of the 90 or so participants in the trial, about two dozen had longitudinal samples available. On average, each sample yielded approximately 250,000 productive templates and 94,082 productive rearrangements. The investigation overall reported the following: Sampling times were not matched between sustained-remission and progressing patients, and lymph node repertoires were not studied. Baseline clonality exceeded that of age-matched healthy donors and correlated strongly with circulating CD8+ T-cell counts. An increase in clonality was observed at ibrutinib response, with clonality remaining stable during sustained remission and falling back toward baseline at progression. Public clonotypes were found to be uncommon and were observed to contract or remain stable during treatment; the increase in clonality was shown to reflect expansion of private clonotypes at ibrutinib response.

The germline V gene encodes CDR1 MDHEN and CDR2 SYDVKM. There are 12 amino acids in the CDR3, from cysteine to phenylalanine inclusive. Only the CDR3 DNA is retained, 36 bases long and in frame from the first base. The trim is 8 bases for V and 4 bases for J, with a gap of 8 bases between the germline ends. Each clonotype received, on average, around 9.6x coverage in deep resolution sequencing performed on a MiSeq, where the target depth lay between 1 in 1 million and 1 in 200,000 T cells. The immunoSEQ hsTCRB Kit was used to generate TCR beta libraries. The authors' pipeline ran thus. Data were analyzed with ImmunoSEQ Data Assistant and ImmunoSEQ Analyzer, with V, D and J genes assigned per IMGT definitions. Clonality, with values ranging from 0 to 1, was calculated as one minus the normalized Shannon entropy of productive rearrangement frequencies. Public clonotype analysis was restricted to overrepresented clonotypes comprising at least 0.05% of each patient's repertoire. Some 14 age-matched healthy donor repertoires from immuneACCESS served as clonality controls. In TCRdb, the immuneACCESS table is reduced to in-frame sequences with V and J assigned. These tables do not hold every clone; where another copy was compared, an unresolved V gene accounts for under half, and the others remain unexplained. For V, J and clone size, that table is used; D and trimming come from the DNA. This sample gives about 49,000 clones in total; approximately 50% of them show up just once. Of the sample, about 33% falls within the top ten clones.

As to this clone: Its antigen specificity is not known. Base qualities are not recorded, but no much larger clone differs from it by a single base.

The time point label of this sample denotes: about a year on ibrutinib. For TCR beta library preparation, about 2 micrograms of genomic DNA was extracted from cryopreserved PBMCs. High-throughput TCR beta sequencing was performed on longitudinal blood samples from CLL patients receiving ibrutinib monotherapy. The patients took part in an open-label, single-center phase 2 trial of ibrutinib monotherapy. This sequence was found in a human donor with chronic lymphocytic leukemia. This material consisted of PBMCs, taken after 12 months of ibrutinib treatment. The rearrangement combines TRBV28 with TRBJ1-4; no confident D gene assignment can be made. At the DNA level, the sequence is TGTGCCAGCGGAAAGGTTAATGAAAAACTGTTTTTT. Translated, it gives CASGKVNEKLFF.